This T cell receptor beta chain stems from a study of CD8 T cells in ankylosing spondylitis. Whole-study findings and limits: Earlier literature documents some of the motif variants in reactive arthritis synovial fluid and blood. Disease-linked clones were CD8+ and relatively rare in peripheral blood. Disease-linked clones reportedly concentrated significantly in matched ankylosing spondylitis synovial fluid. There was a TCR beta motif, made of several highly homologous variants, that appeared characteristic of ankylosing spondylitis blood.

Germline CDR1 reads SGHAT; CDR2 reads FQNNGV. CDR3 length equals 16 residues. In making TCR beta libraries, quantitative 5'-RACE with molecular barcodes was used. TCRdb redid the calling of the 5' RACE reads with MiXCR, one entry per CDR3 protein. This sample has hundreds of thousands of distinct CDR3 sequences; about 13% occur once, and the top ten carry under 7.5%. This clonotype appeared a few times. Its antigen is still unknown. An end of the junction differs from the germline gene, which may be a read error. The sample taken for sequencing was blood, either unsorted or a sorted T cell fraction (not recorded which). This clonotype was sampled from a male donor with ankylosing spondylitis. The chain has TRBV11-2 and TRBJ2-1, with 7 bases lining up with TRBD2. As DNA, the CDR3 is TGTTCCAGCAGCGCTCTGGGAGGGCCCTCCTACAATGAGCAGTTCTTC. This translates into CSSSALGGPSYNEQFF.